This TCR beta chain was retrieved from a study of technical replicates of blood from several donors. CDR1 and CDR2 (germline): SEHNR, FQNEAQ (reference sequence). The CDR3 sequence is 17 residues long. V was cut by 0 bases and J by 0 bases, with 11 bases left in between. Assay: immunoSEQ multiplex PCR; the TCRdb copy retains only in-frame clones and omits some. The sample gives 85,000 to 100,000 clones, around 95% of which show up once; 0.22% is in the top ten. This sequence was found in a human donor in good health. The sequenced sample consisted of T cells isolated from PBMCs. This chain links TRBV7-9 with TRBJ1-4; D remains ambiguous. The CDR3 DNA follows: TGTGCCAGCAGCTTAGCGAGGCCGAAAGCAACTAATGAAAAACTGTTTTTT. This sequence encodes CASSLARPKATNEKLFF.